A selection of T cell receptor beta chains follows, all from one sample in a study of T cell responses to AZD1222 COVID-19 vaccine. Here immunoSEQ multiplex PCR was the method, and the copy in TCRdb shows in-frame clones only, minus some. The top ten clones hold 15% to 20% of a sample with some 150,000 clones, around 90% of them seen once. Sequenced material: peripheral blood, taken on day 0 of AZD1222 vaccination. The receptor source for this set is an adult in good health. Each CDR3 is given with its conserved first and last residue. Fields, in order: J gene, D gene, CDR3 length, V gene, clone size, CDR3 DNA, CDR3 protein. The D gene is left open where the match is weak. Rows give clone size only sometimes, using once, few, many, or a class for an expanded clone.

j_gene: TRBJ2-7; d_gene: .; len: 17; v_gene: TRBV23-1; abundance: .; CDR3nt: TGCGCCAGCAGTCAATATCGGGGGGCCGTGAGGTCCTACGAGCAGTACTTC; CDR3aa: CASSQYRGAVRSYEQYF
j_gene: TRBJ2-6; d_gene: .; len: 15; v_gene: TRBV19; abundance: few; CDR3nt: TGTGCCACTGACCCGGGTGTTTCTGGGGCCAACGTCCTGACTTTC; CDR3aa: CATDPGVSGANVLTF
j_gene: TRBJ1-1; d_gene: .; len: 13; v_gene: TRBV19; abundance: .; CDR3nt: TGTGCCAGTAGTATAAGAGAAACCACTGAAGCTTTCTTT; CDR3aa: CASSIRETTEAFF
j_gene: TRBJ2-1; d_gene: TRBD2; len: 23; v_gene: TRBV6-1; abundance: .; CDR3nt: TGTGCCAGCAGTGAAAAGGGGGGTGGGCCCCCTTACTGGGGTAGCGGGGTCTACAATGAGCAGTTCTTC; CDR3aa: CASSEKGGGPPYWGSGVYNEQFF
j_gene: TRBJ2-7; d_gene: .; len: 13; v_gene: TRBV10-2; abundance: .; CDR3nt: TGCGCCAGCAAAATAAGCGGAACCTACGAGCAGTACTTC; CDR3aa: CASKISGTYEQYF
j_gene: TRBJ1-2; d_gene: .; len: 16; v_gene: TRBV28; abundance: .; CDR3nt: TGTGCCAGCAGTTTTCCCTACCCTGAGGGATTGCAGGGCTACACCTTC; CDR3aa: CASSFPYPEGLQGYTF
j_gene: TRBJ1-2; d_gene: .; len: 19; v_gene: TRBV7-8; abundance: .; CDR3nt: TGTGCCAGCAGCTTGTTTGGGACACCCTTAAATACTGGAGGCTATGGCTACACCTTC; CDR3aa: CASSLFGTPLNTGGYGYTF
j_gene: TRBJ1-5; d_gene: .; len: 20; v_gene: TRBV19; abundance: .; CDR3nt: TGTGCCAGTAGTATTGGCCCGACCAGGGGAAGCCTCACGGGCAATCAGCCCCAGCATTTT; CDR3aa: CASSIGPTRGSLTGNQPQHF
j_gene: TRBJ1-1; d_gene: .; len: 14; v_gene: TRBV6-5; abundance: .; CDR3nt: TGTGCCAGCAGTTTGGACTCACAAGGAAGTACGGCTTTCTTT; CDR3aa: CASSLDSQGSTAFF
j_gene: TRBJ1-5; d_gene: .; len: 17; v_gene: TRBV11-3; abundance: .; CDR3nt: TGTGCCAGCAGCTTAGCAATAGAATCCTTTAGCAATCAGCCCCAGCATTTT; CDR3aa: CASSLAIESFSNQPQHF
j_gene: TRBJ2-5; d_gene: .; len: 18; v_gene: TRBV7-9; abundance: once; CDR3nt: TGTGCCAGCAGCGCCCGGAGATCCCCTCCTTTGTCGGAAGAGACCCAGTACTTC; CDR3aa: CASSARRSPPLSEETQYF
j_gene: TRBJ2-1; d_gene: TRBD2; len: 17; v_gene: TRBV7-2; abundance: .; CDR3nt: TGTGCCAGCAGCTTAGTCGTAGGGCGGGGGGGCAGGAATGAGCAGTTCTTC; CDR3aa: CASSLVVGRGGRNEQFF
j_gene: TRBJ2-7; d_gene: TRBD1; len: 14; v_gene: TRBV24-1; abundance: .; CDR3nt: TGTGCCACCAGTGAGGGACAGGGTTTCTACGAGCAGTACTTC; CDR3aa: CATSEGQGFYEQYF
j_gene: TRBJ2-7; d_gene: .; len: 13; v_gene: TRBV30; abundance: .; CDR3nt: TGTGCCTGGTCCGGGACCGCGGCCTACGAGCAGTACTTC; CDR3aa: CAWSGTAAYEQYF
j_gene: TRBJ1-2; d_gene: .; len: 12; v_gene: TRBV3-1/TRBV3-2; abundance: .; CDR3nt: TGTGCCAGCAGCCAAGAACCTAGGGGCTACACCTTC; CDR3aa: CASSQEPRGYTF
j_gene: TRBJ2-3; d_gene: TRBD2; len: 15; v_gene: TRBV3-1/TRBV3-2; abundance: .; CDR3nt: TGTGCCAGCAGCCAAAGAGTAGCGGGGCCGTATACGCAGTATTTT; CDR3aa: CASSQRVAGPYTQYF
j_gene: TRBJ2-4; d_gene: .; len: 14; v_gene: TRBV6-5; abundance: .; CDR3nt: TGTGCCAGCAGTTATGACAGGTCCAAAAACATTCAGTACTTC; CDR3aa: CASSYDRSKNIQYF
j_gene: TRBJ2-5; d_gene: .; len: 13; v_gene: TRBV9; abundance: .; CDR3nt: TGTGCCAGCAGCGTAGCTACAGGAGAGACCCAGTACTTC; CDR3aa: CASSVATGETQYF
j_gene: TRBJ2-2; d_gene: TRBD1; len: 17; v_gene: TRBV11-2; abundance: .; CDR3nt: TGTGCCAGCAGCTTAGCCCGGACAGGGGGAGGCACCGGGGAGCTGTTTTTT; CDR3aa: CASSLARTGGGTGELFF
j_gene: TRBJ2-5; d_gene: .; len: 14; v_gene: TRBV9; abundance: .; CDR3nt: TGTGCCAGCAGCGTAGGGGTTGATGGGAGAACCCAGTACTTC; CDR3aa: CASSVGVDGRTQYF
j_gene: TRBJ1-1; d_gene: .; len: 13; v_gene: TRBV4-3; abundance: .; CDR3nt: TGCGCCAGCAGCCAAGTGGGGGGTACTGAAGCTTTCTTT; CDR3aa: CASSQVGGTEAFF
j_gene: TRBJ1-3; d_gene: .; len: 14; v_gene: TRBV14; abundance: .; CDR3nt: TGTGCCAGCAGTCGAGACAGTTTTGGAAACACCATATATTTT; CDR3aa: CASSRDSFGNTIYF
j_gene: TRBJ1-6; d_gene: TRBD1; len: 16; v_gene: TRBV30; abundance: .; CDR3nt: TGTGCCTGGAGTGGCCATACCGGGACAGCCGGTTCACCCCTCCACTTT; CDR3aa: CAWSGHTGTAGSPLHF
j_gene: TRBJ2-2; d_gene: .; len: 15; v_gene: TRBV13; abundance: .; CDR3nt: TGTGCCAGCAGCCCCCCCCCTAGAGGTACCGGGGAGCTGTTTTTT; CDR3aa: CASSPPPRGTGELFF
j_gene: TRBJ1-5; d_gene: TRBD1; len: 17; v_gene: TRBV3-1/TRBV3-2; abundance: .; CDR3nt: TGTGCCAGCAGCCAGAGGACAGCAGGGGGGAGCAATCAGCCCCAGCATTTT; CDR3aa: CASSQRTAGGSNQPQHF
j_gene: TRBJ1-4; d_gene: .; len: 13; v_gene: TRBV28; abundance: .; CDR3nt: TGTGCCAGCAGCGGGACCCCTAATGAAAAACTGTTTTTT; CDR3aa: CASSGTPNEKLFF
j_gene: TRBJ2-5; d_gene: TRBD2; len: 15; v_gene: TRBV6-1; abundance: .; CDR3nt: TGTGCCAGCAGTGAAGTTACGCTAGCGGGATACGCCCAGTACTTC; CDR3aa: CASSEVTLAGYAQYF
j_gene: TRBJ1-2; d_gene: .; len: 16; v_gene: TRBV9; abundance: .; CDR3nt: TGTGCCAGCAGCGTAGCAGGGGTGGGAATACTTCATGGCTACACCTTC; CDR3aa: CASSVAGVGILHGYTF
j_gene: TRBJ1-2; d_gene: .; len: 13; v_gene: TRBV7-3; abundance: once; CDR3nt: TGTGCCAGCAGCCCTGGGACCGGGCGGGGCTACACCTTC; CDR3aa: CASSPGTGRGYTF
j_gene: TRBJ2-2; d_gene: .; len: 11; v_gene: TRBV2; abundance: .; CDR3nt: TGTGCCAGCAGGGGGGCCGGGGAGCTGTTTTTT; CDR3aa: CASRGAGELFF
j_gene: TRBJ2-5; d_gene: TRBD1; len: 16; v_gene: TRBV5-4; abundance: .; CDR3nt: TGTGCCAGCAGCTTGGTGGGGACAGGGATCCAAGAGACCCAGTACTTC; CDR3aa: CASSLVGTGIQETQYF
j_gene: TRBJ1-1; d_gene: .; len: 12; v_gene: TRBV7-8; abundance: once; CDR3nt: TGTGCCAGCAGCTTAGTAGGGATTGAAGCTTTCTTT; CDR3aa: CASSLVGIEAFF
j_gene: TRBJ2-7; d_gene: TRBD1; len: 14; v_gene: TRBV27; abundance: .; CDR3nt: TGTGCCAGCATTTCTTACAGGGGTGGTTACGAGCAGTACTTC; CDR3aa: CASISYRGGYEQYF
j_gene: TRBJ2-1; d_gene: .; len: 17; v_gene: TRBV9; abundance: once; CDR3nt: TGTGCCAGCAGCCCACGCGATGAGGCGGATTCCTACAATGAGCAGTTCTTC; CDR3aa: CASSPRDEADSYNEQFF
j_gene: TRBJ1-2; d_gene: .; len: 15; v_gene: TRBV28; abundance: .; CDR3nt: TGTGCCAGCAGTTTATCGGGAAACCATAACTATGGCTACACCTTC; CDR3aa: CASSLSGNHNYGYTF
j_gene: TRBJ2-7; d_gene: .; len: 13; v_gene: TRBV6-5; abundance: .; CDR3nt: TGTGCCAGCAGGGTGGCGGGGCTAGGGGAGCAGTACTTC; CDR3aa: CASRVAGLGEQYF
j_gene: TRBJ1-5; d_gene: .; len: 14; v_gene: TRBV5-1; abundance: .; CDR3nt: TGCGCCAGCAGCCTACAGGTGGGGGATCAGCCCCAGCATTTT; CDR3aa: CASSLQVGDQPQHF
j_gene: TRBJ2-7; d_gene: .; len: 15; v_gene: TRBV13; abundance: once; CDR3nt: TGTGCCAGCAGCCAAGGGGAAGGGGGGTTCTACGAGCAGTACTTC; CDR3aa: CASSQGEGGFYEQYF
j_gene: TRBJ2-3; d_gene: .; len: 14; v_gene: TRBV2; abundance: few; CDR3nt: TGTGCCAGCAGTGATACACTAGTCACAGATACGCAGTATTTT; CDR3aa: CASSDTLVTDTQYF
j_gene: TRBJ2-1; d_gene: .; len: 13; v_gene: TRBV4-1; abundance: .; CDR3nt: TGCGCCAGCAGCCAAGAATCATACAATGAGCAGTTCTTC; CDR3aa: CASSQESYNEQFF
j_gene: TRBJ1-1; d_gene: .; len: 14; v_gene: TRBV10-3; abundance: .; CDR3nt: TGTGCCATCAGAACCCCAGGGCAGAACACTGAAGCTTTCTTT; CDR3aa: CAIRTPGQNTEAFF
j_gene: TRBJ1-5; d_gene: TRBD1; len: 15; v_gene: TRBV30; abundance: .; CDR3nt: TGTGCCTGGAGTAAGGGGACAGGAATTAATCAGCCCCAGCATTTT; CDR3aa: CAWSKGTGINQPQHF
j_gene: TRBJ1-6; d_gene: .; len: 12; v_gene: TRBV3-1/TRBV3-2; abundance: .; CDR3nt: TGTGCCAGCAGCCAAAGAAATTCACCCCTCCACTTT; CDR3aa: CASSQRNSPLHF
j_gene: TRBJ1-2; d_gene: .; len: 14; v_gene: TRBV19; abundance: .; CDR3nt: TGTGCCACCCACCCCGTCCGGGGGTACGGTGGCTACACCTTC; CDR3aa: CATHPVRGYGGYTF
j_gene: TRBJ1-1; d_gene: .; len: 15; v_gene: TRBV9; abundance: .; CDR3nt: TGTGCCAGCAGCCCCCAGGTCCTTTTGAACACTGAAGCTTTCTTT; CDR3aa: CASSPQVLLNTEAFF
j_gene: TRBJ2-1; d_gene: .; len: 16; v_gene: TRBV6-2/TRBV6-3; abundance: .; CDR3nt: TGTGCCAGCAGTTACCGAGGAACGACCCCCTACAATGAGCAGTTCTTC; CDR3aa: CASSYRGTTPYNEQFF
j_gene: TRBJ1-1; d_gene: .; len: 14; v_gene: TRBV7-9; abundance: .; CDR3nt: TGTGCCAGCAGCTTATGGGAAATGAACACTGAAGCTTTCTTT; CDR3aa: CASSLWEMNTEAFF
j_gene: TRBJ1-1; d_gene: TRBD1; len: 15; v_gene: TRBV3-1/TRBV3-2; abundance: .; CDR3nt: TGTGCCAGCAGCCGACGAACAGGGGAGCTAACCCTGGCTTTCTTT; CDR3aa: CASSRRTGELTLAFF
j_gene: TRBJ1-4; d_gene: .; len: 13; v_gene: TRBV19; abundance: .; CDR3nt: TGTGCCAGTAGTAACCGACAGGCTGAAAAACTGTTTTTT; CDR3aa: CASSNRQAEKLFF
j_gene: TRBJ2-1; d_gene: .; len: 15; v_gene: TRBV7-3; abundance: .; CDR3nt: TGTGCCAGCAGCCTTAGCGGTAGCTCCTACAATGAGCAGTTCTTC; CDR3aa: CASSLSGSSYNEQFF